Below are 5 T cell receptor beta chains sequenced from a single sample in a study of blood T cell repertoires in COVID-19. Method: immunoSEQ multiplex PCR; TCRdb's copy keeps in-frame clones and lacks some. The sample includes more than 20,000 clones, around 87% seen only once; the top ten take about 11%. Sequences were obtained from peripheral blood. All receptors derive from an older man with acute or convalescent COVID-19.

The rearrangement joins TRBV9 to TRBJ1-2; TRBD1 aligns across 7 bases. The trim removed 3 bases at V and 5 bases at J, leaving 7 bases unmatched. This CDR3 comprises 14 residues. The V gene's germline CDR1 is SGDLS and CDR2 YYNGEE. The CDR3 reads CASSGTTGFYGYTF. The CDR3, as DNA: TGTGCCAGCAGCGGAACGACAGGGTTTTATGGCTACACCTTC.

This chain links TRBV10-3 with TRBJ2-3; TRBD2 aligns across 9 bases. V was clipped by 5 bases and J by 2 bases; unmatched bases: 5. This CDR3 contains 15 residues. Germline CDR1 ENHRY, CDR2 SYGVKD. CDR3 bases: TGTGCCATCAGTCAAGCGGGAGGTGCCACAGATACGCAGTATTTT. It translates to CAISQAGGATDTQYF.

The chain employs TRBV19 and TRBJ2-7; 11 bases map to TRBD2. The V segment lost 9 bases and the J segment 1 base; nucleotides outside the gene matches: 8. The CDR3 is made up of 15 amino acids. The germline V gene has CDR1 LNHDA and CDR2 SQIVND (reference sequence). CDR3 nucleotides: TGTGCCAGCCGTCAGTGGACTAGCGGGTCCTACGAGCAGTACTTC. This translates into CASRQWTSGSYEQYF.

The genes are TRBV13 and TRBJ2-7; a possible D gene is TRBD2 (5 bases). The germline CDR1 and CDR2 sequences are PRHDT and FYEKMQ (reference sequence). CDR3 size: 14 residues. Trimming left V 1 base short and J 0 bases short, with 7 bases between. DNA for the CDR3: TGTGCCAGCAGCTTAGCGGGAAGCTCCTACGAGCAGTACTTC. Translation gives CASSLAGSSYEQYF. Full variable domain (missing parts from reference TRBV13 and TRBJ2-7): AAGVIQSPRHLIKEKRETATLKCYPIPRHDTVYWYQQGPGQDPQFLISFYEKMQSDKGSIPDRFSAQQFSDYHSELNMSSLELGDSALYFCASSLAGSSYEQYFGPGTRLTVT.

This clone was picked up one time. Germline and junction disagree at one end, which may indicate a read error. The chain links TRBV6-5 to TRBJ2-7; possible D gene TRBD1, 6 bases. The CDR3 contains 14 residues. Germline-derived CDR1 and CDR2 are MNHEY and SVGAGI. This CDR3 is CTSRQVYSSYEQYF. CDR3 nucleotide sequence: TGTACCAGCAGACAGGTTTATAGCTCCTACGAGCAGTACTTC.